This T cell receptor beta chain was found in a study of tumor-infiltrating lymphocytes in primary liver carcinoma. Co-extracting RNA and DNA was done with 20-30 mg of unsorted bulk tissue as input. CDR1 and CDR2 (germline): MGHRA, YSYEKL. The CDR3 length is 14 residues. Concerning this clonotype: One end of the junction varies from germline; a read error may be responsible.

Making TCR beta cDNA involved roughly 500 ng total RNA and a constant-region primer. Generation of the TCR beta libraries relied on three nested multiplex PCR rounds using slightly modified ARM-PCR. The study ran its first two PCR rounds for nine to eleven cycles each, using TRBV1-TRBV30 forward primers and a C-beta reverse primer. TCRdb itself ran the multiplex PCR reads through MiXCR, one entry per CDR3 protein. The sample consists of about 96,000 distinct CDR3 sequences, approximately 72% of them appearing once. The sequence derives from a man aged 35-49 years with primary liver carcinoma and hepatitis B virus infection. Sequencing was done on a sample of tumor-adjacent normal liver tissue. The V call is TRBV4-1, the J call TRBJ2-4, with D tentatively TRBD1 (6 bases). The CDR3 bases are TGTGCCAGCAGCCCTTGGGGTACAGGGTTCATTCAGTACTTC. Protein product: CASSPWGTGFIQYF.